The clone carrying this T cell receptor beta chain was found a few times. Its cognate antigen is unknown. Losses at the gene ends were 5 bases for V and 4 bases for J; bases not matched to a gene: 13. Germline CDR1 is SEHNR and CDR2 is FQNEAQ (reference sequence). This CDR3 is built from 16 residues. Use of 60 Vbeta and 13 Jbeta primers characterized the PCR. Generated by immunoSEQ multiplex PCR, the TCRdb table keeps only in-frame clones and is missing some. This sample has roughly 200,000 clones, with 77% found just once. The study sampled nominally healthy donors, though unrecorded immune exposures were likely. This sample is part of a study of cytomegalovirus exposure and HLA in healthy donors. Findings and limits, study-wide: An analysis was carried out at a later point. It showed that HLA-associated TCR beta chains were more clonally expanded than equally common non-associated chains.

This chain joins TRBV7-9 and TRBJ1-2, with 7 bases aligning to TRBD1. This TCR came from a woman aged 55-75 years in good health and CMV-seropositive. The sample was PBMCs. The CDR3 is CASSGPQGDLFYGYTF. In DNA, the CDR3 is TGTGCCAGCAGCGGGCCTCAGGGGGACCTTTTCTATGGCTACACCTTC.